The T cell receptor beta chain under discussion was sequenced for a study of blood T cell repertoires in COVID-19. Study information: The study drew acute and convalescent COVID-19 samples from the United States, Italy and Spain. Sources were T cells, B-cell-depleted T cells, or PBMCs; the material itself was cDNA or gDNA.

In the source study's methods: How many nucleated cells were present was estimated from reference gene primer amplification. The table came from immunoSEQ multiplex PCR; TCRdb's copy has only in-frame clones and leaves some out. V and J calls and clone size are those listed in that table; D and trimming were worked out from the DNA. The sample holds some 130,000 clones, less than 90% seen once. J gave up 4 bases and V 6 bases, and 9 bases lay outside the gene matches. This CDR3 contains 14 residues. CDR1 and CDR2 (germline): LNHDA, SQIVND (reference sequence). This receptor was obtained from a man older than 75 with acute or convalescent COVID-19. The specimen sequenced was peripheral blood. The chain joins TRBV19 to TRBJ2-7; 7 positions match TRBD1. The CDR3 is CASSPGQAVYEQYF. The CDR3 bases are TGTGCCAGTAGCCCTGGACAGGCCGTATACGAGCAGTACTTC.